These 27 T cell receptor beta chains were sequenced from one sample in a study of cytomegalovirus exposure and HLA in healthy donors (dated by TCRdb to about 2017). The protocol used for the library was the immunoSEQ multiplex PCR assay. For the multiplex PCR, a mixture combining 60 forward primers for TCR Vbeta segments and 13 reverse primers for TCR Jbeta segments was used. TCRdb retrieved this table from immuneACCESS and kept in-frame rearrangements only. Not all clones are present; in checked studies, unresolved V genes account for under half, and no reason is known for the remainder. The sample data list about 120,000 clones, and 15% of these were observed just once. 1.5% to 2% of the sample lies in the top ten. Sample: PBMCs. Receptors were obtained from a woman between 18 and 30 years old in good health and CMV-seronegative.

The chain joins TRBV6-1 to TRBJ2-3, with a weak D call TRBD2 (5 bases). The CDR3 runs 15 residues. Germline values: CDR1 MNHNS, CDR2 SASEGT. V was trimmed by 6 bases and J by 1 base, leaving 14 bases between them. The CDR3 DNA reads TGTGCCAGCAGCGGACTCCCCGTCGGCACAGATACGCAGTATTTT. It is translated as CASSGLPVGTDTQYF.

This clone was seen repeatedly, ten times or more. The V and J genes are TRBV6-4 and TRBJ2-1; D uncertain. The CDR3 spans 13 residues. The germline CDR1 and CDR2 sequences are MRHNA and SNTAGT. V was trimmed by 3 bases and J by 9 bases, leaving 12 bases between them. The CDR3 protein is CASSEGEQLEQFF. The CDR3 nucleotides read TGTGCCAGCAGTGAGGGCGAGCAGCTTGAGCAGTTCTTC.

This clone was found a few times. V and J are TRBV5-4 and TRBJ2-7; D may be TRBD1 (6 bases). This CDR3 contains 15 residues. The V end was cut by 4 bases, the J end by 1 base, with 15 bases between. CDR1 and CDR2 (germline): SGHNT, YYREEE (reference sequence). The CDR3 DNA is TGTGCCAGCAGCACGACAGGAAACCCTTCCTACGAGCAGTACTTC. Protein sequence: CASSTTGNPSYEQYF.

The V and J genes are TRBV27 and TRBJ1-2, with D possibly being TRBD1 (5 bases). Germline V gives CDR1 MNHEY, CDR2 SMNVEV (reference sequence). V was clipped by 3 bases and J by 6 bases, with 14 bases between them. The CDR3 consists of 14 residues. The CDR3 DNA reads as TGTGCCAGCAGTTTCCTACACCAAGGGGATGGCTACACCTTC. Its translation: CASSFLHQGDGYTF.

J is TRBJ2-1 and V is TRBV6-4; 11 nucleotides line up with TRBD2. The CDR3 covers 15 residues. Germline assignment: CDR1 MRHNA and CDR2 SNTAGT. V lost 3 bases, J lost 2 bases, and 0 bases stayed unmatched. This CDR3 reads CASSDSGGAYNEQFF. Written as DNA, the CDR3 is TGTGCCAGCAGTGATAGCGGGGGGGCCTACAATGAGCAGTTCTTC.

This clone was seen a handful of times. This chain joins TRBV19 and TRBJ2-6; D uncertain. Between the trimmed V and J ends, which lost 8 bases and 0 bases, there was a span of 11 bases. The CDR3 is 15 residues long. Germline V gene sequence: CDR1 LNHDA, CDR2 SQIVND (reference sequence). DNA for the CDR3: TGTGCCAGTTGTGAACATGGCTCTGGGGCCAACGTCCTGACTTTC. This gives the protein CASCEHGSGANVLTF.

A few counts support this clone. V is TRBV7-9 and J is TRBJ2-7, with 7 bases aligning to TRBD1. The CDR3 extends over 15 amino acids. Trimming at V came to 2 bases and at J to 4 bases, leaving 8 bases not matched to a gene. CDR1 SEHNR and CDR2 FQNEAQ come from the germline V gene (reference sequence). The CDR3 region is CASSLSGGLSYEQYF. The CDR3, as DNA: TGTGCCAGCAGCTTATCAGGGGGATTGTCTTACGAGCAGTACTTC.

This clone was found a few times. The V call is TRBV5-6, the J call TRBJ2-5; D is undetermined. The CDR3 runs to 12 residues. The germline V gene encodes CDR1 SGHDT and CDR2 YYEEEE. Trimming stripped 4 bases from V and 1 base from J, with 5 bases between. The chain's CDR3 is CASSRFQETQYF. The CDR3 DNA sequence: TGTGCCAGCAGCCGTTTCCAAGAGACCCAGTACTTC.

About this clone: Within the sample, other DNA sequences also encode this same CDR3. The rearrangement uses TRBV5-1 and TRBJ1-1; D is ambiguous. V was shortened by 0 bases and J by 1 base, with 7 bases between the two germline ends. This CDR3 comprises 14 residues. The germline V gene has CDR1 SGHRS and CDR2 YFSETQ. The CDR3 region is CASSLGQQNTEAFF. The CDR3 nucleotides read TGCGCCAGCAGCTTGGGGCAACAGAACACTGAAGCTTTCTTT.

This clone has a handful of counts. The V and J genes are TRBV10-1 and TRBJ1-2, with TRBD1 identical over 7 bases. This CDR3 has 13 amino acids. Germline V gene sequence: CDR1 WNHNN, CDR2 SYGVQD (reference sequence). V lost 4 bases to trimming and J lost 6 bases; unmatched junction nucleotides: 5. The CDR3, as DNA: TGCGCCAGCAGTGCCAACAGGGGAAATGGCTACACCTTC. This gives the protein CASSANRGNGYTF.

The chain links TRBV28 to TRBJ1-1, with a weak D call TRBD1 (5 bases). The length of the CDR3 is 14 residues. V was pared by 4 bases and J by 3 bases, with 12 bases between. Looked up from germline, CDR1 is MDHEN and CDR2 is SYDVKM. The CDR3 DNA reads as TGTGCCAGCAGTTCAGGGCGATGGGACACTGAAGCTTTCTTT. Its protein is CASSSGRWDTEAFF.

This clone is a singleton in its sample. The gene calls are TRBV5-6 and TRBJ2-3; 7 bases are a match to TRBD1. V was clipped by 4 bases and J by 2 bases; unmatched bases: 13. The CDR3 runs to 17 residues. The V gene's germline CDR1 is SGHDT and CDR2 YYEEEE. CDR3 amino acids: CASSPRWERGLTDTQYF. In nucleotides, the CDR3 is TGTGCCAGCAGCCCGAGGTGGGAGAGGGGGCTCACAGATACGCAGTATTTT.

This clone was observed a handful of times. The chain employs TRBV6-4 and TRBJ2-3, with 7 bases fitting TRBD1. After removal of 2 bases from V and 2 bases from J, the junction contained 1 base not matched to a gene. Germline V gene sequence: CDR1 MRHNA, CDR2 SNTAGT. This CDR3 region has 14 residues. CDR3 region: CASSDGTDTDTQYF. The CDR3 DNA is TGTGCCAGCAGTGACGGGACAGACACAGATACGCAGTATTTT.

This clone appeared a few times. The chain combines TRBV15 with TRBJ2-2; D call uncertain. Germline V CDR1 and CDR2: LNHNV, YYDKDF (reference sequence). V dropped 3 bases and J dropped 7 bases, with 6 bases sitting between them. The CDR3 loop spans 12 amino acids. In DNA, the CDR3 is TGTGCCACCAGCAGGGGCAACGGGGAGCTGTTTTTT. Amino acids: CATSRGNGELFF.

This clone was observed a handful of times. J is TRBJ2-1 and V is TRBV5-1, with 11 nucleotides matching TRBD2. This CDR3 is built from 15 residues. CDR1 and CDR2 (germline): SGHRS, YFSETQ. The junction had 5 bases not matched to a gene; V was cut back by 4 bases and J by 5 bases. The CDR3 loop reads CASSPPGLADNEQFF. CDR3 DNA sequence: TGCGCCAGCAGCCCACCGGGACTAGCGGACAATGAGCAGTTCTTC.

The V gene is TRBV19, the J gene TRBJ1-4; D not certain. V lost 4 bases and J 8 bases, leaving 14 bases between the germline ends. The CDR3 is 14 amino acids. CDR1 and CDR2 from the germline V gene are LNHDA and SQIVND (reference sequence). CDR3 coding DNA: TGTGCCAGTAGTAGCCCTTCCTATAGCGAAAAACTGTTTTTT. Protein sequence: CASSSPSYSEKLFF.

This clone was picked up a small number of times. V gene TRBV29-1 combines with J gene TRBJ1-1; no clear D gene. V was clipped by 4 bases and J by 0 bases, with 9 bases between them. Germline V CDR1 and CDR2: SQVTM, ANQGSEA. This CDR3 region has 13 residues. CDR3 sequence: CSVVRRLNTEAFF. DNA of the CDR3: TGCAGCGTTGTAAGGAGGTTGAACACTGAAGCTTTCTTT.

There are a few counts of this clone. The J gene is TRBJ1-3, the V gene TRBV6-4; 9 positions match TRBD1. Looked up from germline, CDR1 is MRHNA and CDR2 is SNTAGT. The CDR3 extends over 19 amino acids. Trimming took 6 bases from V and 1 from J; bases not matched to a gene: 16. CDR3 sequence reads: CASRKTGTGIIESGNTIYF. For the CDR3, the DNA is TGTGCCAGCAGGAAAACCGGGACAGGGATCATTGAATCTGGAAACACCATATATTTT.

CDR3 region: CASSEALAGGLSYNEQFF. CDR3 DNA sequence: TGTGCCAGCAGTGAAGCGTTGGCGGGGGGGCTCAGTTACAATGAGCAGTTCTTC. The V gene is TRBV6-1, the J gene TRBJ2-1, with 9 nucleotides matching TRBD2. V lost 0 bases to trimming and J lost 4 bases; unmatched junction nucleotides: 10. Germline V gene data show CDR1 as MNHNS and CDR2 as SASEGT. The CDR3 has 18 residues.

This clone came up a few times. This sequence joins TRBV9 and TRBJ2-7; 9 positions match TRBD2. Trimming cost V 0 bases and J 4 bases; bases outside gene matches: 5. This CDR3 is built from 15 residues. Germline-derived CDR1 and CDR2 are SGDLS and YYNGEE. Here the CDR3 DNA reads TGTGCCAGCAGCGTAGCTTCCAGCGGGGGGTACGAGCAGTACTTC. Translated, it gives CASSVASSGGYEQYF.

This clone occurred a few times. The V call is TRBV19, the J call TRBJ2-7, with a weak D call TRBD2 (6 bases). Trimming took off 4 bases at V and 2 bases at J, with 12 bases between the two ends. The germline CDR1 and CDR2 sequences are LNHDA and SQIVND (reference sequence). The length of the CDR3 is 14 residues. DNA for the CDR3: TGTGCCAGTAGTACCCAGCGGGCCCCCTACGAGCAGTACTTC. It yields the protein CASSTQRAPYEQYF.

This chain uses TRBV11-3 with TRBJ2-3; TRBD1 matches at 8 bases. This CDR3 spans 16 amino acids. J lost 4 bases, V lost 6 bases, and 12 bases had no gene match. The germline V gene encodes CDR1 SGHNT and CDR2 YENEEA. The CDR3 loop is CASSHRSGGEADTQYF. CDR3 DNA: TGTGCCAGCAGTCATCGCTCAGGGGGCGAGGCAGATACGCAGTATTTT.

This clone has more than one count but fewer than ten. The chain is built from TRBV6-1 and TRBJ2-7, with 9 bases matching TRBD1. CDR3 size: 14 residues. From germline, CDR1 is MNHNS and CDR2 SASEGT. V gave up 7 bases and J gave up 3 bases; unmatched junction bases: 7. The CDR3 protein is CASTLADRGYEQYF. The CDR3 nucleotides read TGTGCCAGCACCCTTGCGGACAGGGGCTACGAGCAGTACTTC.

This rearrangement joins TRBV30 to TRBJ1-3; TRBD1 might be the D (6 bases). Germline V lookup: CDR1 GTSNPN, CDR2 SVGIG (reference sequence). CDR3 size: 15 residues. V lost 0 bases to trimming and J lost 1 base, with 10 bases between them. CDR3 in amino acids: CAWSVARGSGNTIYF. In nucleotides, the CDR3 is TGTGCCTGGAGTGTTGCCAGGGGATCTGGAAACACCATATATTTT.

The chain links TRBV15 to TRBJ2-7; the D gene is possibly TRBD2 (6 bases). Germline V CDR1 and CDR2: LNHNV, YYDKDF (reference sequence). The ends were cut back, 1 base at V and 3 bases at J, with 13 bases in the middle. CDR3 size: 15 residues. The CDR3 coding sequence is TGTGCCACCAGCAGAGCACTAGCCTTCGTCTACGAGCAGTACTTC. Translation: CATSRALAFVYEQYF.

The CDR3 DNA is TGTGCCAGCAGTTCACCCAGGGGGCAACGTAGGTACACTGAAGCTTTCTTT. Its protein is CASSSPRGQRRYTEAFF. The chain carries TRBV28 and TRBJ1-1, with TRBD1 matching over 8 bases. The V gene's germline CDR1 is MDHEN and CDR2 SYDVKM. The V and J ends lost 4 bases and 3 bases, in that order; junction bases with no gene match: 13. The CDR3 is made up of 17 amino acids.

A few counts support this clone. This chain connects TRBV28 to TRBJ2-3; D is perhaps TRBD1 (5 bases). The V gene lost 6 bases and the J gene lost 2 bases, with 12 bases spanning the gap. CDR1 MDHEN and CDR2 SYDVKM come from the germline V gene. The CDR3 spans 14 residues. The CDR3 DNA follows: TGTGCCAGCAGGCGCACTGGGGCCACAGATACGCAGTATTTT. Amino acids: CASRRTGATDTQYF.